This T cell receptor beta chain comes out of a study of cytomegalovirus exposure and HLA in healthy donors. From germline, CDR1 is MNHNS and CDR2 SASEGT. V was clipped by 2 bases and J by 1 base, with 8 bases between them. This CDR3 comprises 14 residues. Primers: 60 Vbeta forward and 13 Jbeta reverse. Measured with immunoSEQ multiplex PCR; TCRdb has only the in-frame clones, and not every one. The data show about 180,000 clones, under 80% seen once. This rearrangement joins TRBV6-1 to TRBJ2-5; D not resolved. This TCR was recovered from a woman in her thirties in good health and CMV-seropositive. The sequenced sample consisted of PBMCs. The CDR3 reads CASSESGSQETQYF. The CDR3 DNA reads as TGTGCCAGCAGTGAATCAGGATCCCAAGAGACCCAGTACTTC.